The 25 T cell receptor beta chains below all came from one sample that was sequenced in a study of patients and donors after allogeneic stem cell transplantation. One entry per CDR3 protein results from TCRdb running MiXCR on the RT-PCR reads. The sample contains hundreds of thousands of distinct CDR3 sequences, 16% of which appear only once. Material for sequencing was blood, either unsorted or a sorted T cell fraction (not recorded which). The receptors come from a human donor who was either an allogeneic HSCT recipient or a stem cell or donor lymphocyte infusion donor (not recorded which). It is not recorded whose cells these are; they may come from a transplant donor.

The V call is TRBV20-1, the J call TRBJ1-2; D is unresolved. Per germline, CDR1 DFQATT and CDR2 SNEGSKA (reference sequence). This CDR3 comprises 11 residues. The ends were cut back, 5 bases at V and 8 bases at J, with 12 bases in the middle. CDR3 loop: CSASWAGGYTF. The DNA of the CDR3 is TGCAGTGCTTCCTGGGCGGGGGGCTACACCTTC.

The chain is built from TRBV12-3 or TRBV12-4 and TRBJ2-1; no clear D. V lost 8 bases and J 5 bases, leaving 7 bases between the germline ends. This CDR3 is built from 11 residues. As DNA, the CDR3 is TGTGCCAGCTTCTTCAACAATGAGCAGTTCTTC. It codes for CASFFNNEQFF.

V and J are TRBV5-1 and TRBJ1-1, with a possible D match to TRBD1 (6 bases). The V gene lost 0 bases and the J gene lost 7 bases, with 19 bases spanning the gap. CDR3 length equals 16 residues. Germline V lookup: CDR1 SGHRS, CDR2 YFSETQ. The CDR3 sequence is CASSLALFSGQSEAFF. The CDR3 bases are TGCGCCAGCAGCTTGGCCCTTTTCAGTGGACAGAGTGAAGCTTTCTTT.

This clonotype has just a few counts. The chain recombines TRBV9 with TRBJ1-4, with D maybe TRBD1 (5 bases). The CDR3 has 15 amino acids. The V end was cut by 2 bases, the J end by 3 bases, with 11 bases between. Germline lookup yields CDR1 SGDLS and CDR2 YYNGEE. The CDR3 DNA follows: TGTGCCAGCAGCGTCCTCGGGGCCCCTAATGAAAAACTGTTTTTT. Translation gives CASSVLGAPNEKLFF.

This chain joins TRBV20-1 and TRBJ2-4; 9 positions agree with TRBD1. There are 14 residues in the CDR3. The germline CDR1 and CDR2 sequences are DFQATT and SNEGSKA (reference sequence). After removal of 2 bases from V and 7 bases from J, the junction contained 6 bases not matched to a gene. Here the CDR3 DNA reads TGCAGTGCTAGAAGCCGGGACAGGGTCAACATTCAGTACTTC. This encodes CSARSRDRVNIQYF.

This chain links TRBV20-1 with TRBJ2-3; 10 positions agree with TRBD2. Per the germline V gene, CDR1 is DFQATT and CDR2 is SNEGSKA (reference sequence). The V gene end was trimmed by 0 bases and the J gene end by 8 bases; junction bases not matched to a gene: 11. The CDR3 has 16 amino acids. The CDR3 DNA reads as TGCAGTGCTAGAGATCGGCTAGCGGGGGTGAAAGCTACGCAGTATTTT. It is translated as CSARDRLAGVKATQYF.

This chain links TRBV11-2 with TRBJ2-7, with TRBD2 identical over 13 bases. Germline values: CDR1 SGHAT, CDR2 FQNNGV. The J segment lost 5 bases and the V segment lost 1 base, leaving 11 bases of the junction unmatched. This CDR3 has 18 residues. The CDR3 spells CASSLVPIGLAGAHEQYF. Here the CDR3 DNA reads TGTGCCAGCAGCTTAGTCCCGATCGGACTAGCGGGGGCCCACGAGCAGTACTTC.

This clonotype occurred a few times. The CDR3 DNA reads as TGTGCCAGTAGTATCGTGCCTAGCGGGAGGGTTCAGTATTTT. Translating gives CASSIVPSGRVQYF. The chain has TRBV19 and TRBJ2-3; 12 nucleotides agree with TRBD2. Germline V CDR1 and CDR2: LNHDA, SQIVND (reference sequence). The J segment lost 12 bases and the V segment lost 3 bases, leaving 7 bases of the junction unmatched. The CDR3 spans 14 residues.

Only a few counts were recorded for this clonotype. This chain links TRBV20-1 with TRBJ2-7; 10 nucleotides line up with TRBD2. In germline, CDR1 is DFQATT, CDR2 SNEGSKA (reference sequence). V was clipped by 3 bases and J by 5 bases; unmatched bases: 7. CDR3 length: 14 residues. CDR3 amino acids: CSASLSGRTHEQYF. In DNA, the CDR3 is TGCAGTGCTAGCCTTAGCGGGAGGACCCACGAGCAGTACTTC.

The table lists this clonotype with a few counts. The rearrangement links TRBV2 to TRBJ2-1; D remains unclear. Trimming removed 10 bases at V and 1 base at J, with 11 bases between. The CDR3 consists of 13 residues. Germline CDR1 reads SNHLY; CDR2 reads FYNNEI. The CDR3 nucleotides are TGTGCCAACCCCGGGCCTTCCTACAATGAGCAGTTCTTC. Translated, it gives CANPGPSYNEQFF.

The rearrangement uses TRBV7-3 and TRBJ1-1; TRBD1 is a possible D gene (6 bases). Looked up from germline, CDR1 is SGHTA and CDR2 is FQGTGA. V was trimmed by 3 bases and J by 6 bases, leaving 17 bases between them. The CDR3 is made up of 15 amino acids. The chain's CDR3 is CASSFAEGGFSEAFF. The CDR3 DNA reads TGTGCCAGCAGCTTCGCGGAGGGGGGTTTCTCTGAAGCTTTCTTT.

The chain is built from TRBV5-1 and TRBJ2-5; 13 bases are shared with TRBD2. CDR1 and CDR2 (germline): SGHRS, YFSETQ. There are 16 residues in the CDR3. After removal of 4 bases from V and 5 bases from J, the junction contained 8 bases not matched to a gene. The CDR3 nucleotides read TGCGCCAGCAGCCCCGGACTAGCGGGAGTCGGGGAGACCCAGTACTTC. Encoded protein: CASSPGLAGVGETQYF.

A few counts support this clonotype. The chain couples TRBV3-1 to TRBJ2-1, with 12 bases fitting TRBD2. Per germline, CDR1 LGHDT and CDR2 YNNKEL (reference sequence). This CDR3 has 13 residues. The ends lost 4 bases at V and 13 bases at J; junction bases unmatched: 5. CDR3 region: CASSPRTSGTQFF. The CDR3 bases are TGTGCCAGCAGCCCCCGGACTAGCGGGACCCAGTTCTTC.

This clonotype was counted between two and nine times. The chain links TRBV5-6 to TRBJ1-1; D ambiguous. The CDR3 spans 13 residues. Germline CDR1 is SGHDT and CDR2 is YYEEEE. Trimming cost V 2 bases and J 8 bases, with 13 bases left between them. CDR3 sequence reads: CASSFMTLTEAFF. The CDR3 nucleotides read TGTGCCAGCAGCTTCATGACGCTAACCGAAGCTTTCTTT.

This clonotype was seen only a few times. This chain joins TRBV10-3 and TRBJ2-3, with a possible D match to TRBD1 (5 bases). Germline-derived CDR1 and CDR2 are ENHRY and SYGVKD. The CDR3 extends over 14 amino acids. V shed 2 bases and J shed 2 bases, with 8 bases lying between them. The CDR3 loop reads CAISEGANTDTQYF. Here the CDR3 DNA reads TGTGCCATCAGTGAGGGGGCTAACACAGATACGCAGTATTTT.

V is TRBV20-1 and J is TRBJ2-3; 7 bases are shared with TRBD2. The trim removed 5 bases at V and 5 bases at J, leaving 13 bases unmatched. The CDR3 contains 15 residues. CDR1 and CDR2 from the germline V gene are DFQATT and SNEGSKA (reference sequence). The CDR3 DNA is TGCAGTGCTGGCCCGGAGCATCCGGGAGGAGATACGCAGTATTTT. Residues: CSAGPEHPGGDTQYF.

This rearrangement joins TRBV18 to TRBJ2-1, with TRBD1 identical over 9 bases. With 3 bases clipped from V and 6 bases from J, the junction kept 6 bases outside the gene matches. The CDR3 length is 15 residues. Germline V gene lookup returns CDR1 KGHSH and CDR2 LQKENI. The CDR3 reads CASSPFGQGTNEQFF. DNA for the CDR3: TGTGCCAGCTCACCGTTTGGACAGGGGACCAATGAGCAGTTCTTC.

This clonotype has only a few counts. This chain connects TRBV7-8 to TRBJ2-7, with TRBD1 matching 8 bases. The CDR3 length is 16 residues. Germline CDR1 is SGHVS and CDR2 is FQNEAQ. J lost 0 bases, V lost 5 bases, and 9 bases had no gene match. CDR3: CASSLYRGIASYEQYF. DNA for the CDR3: TGTGCCAGCAGCCTATACAGGGGGATAGCCTCCTACGAGCAGTACTTC.

The V call is TRBV15, the J call TRBJ2-1; D uncertain. Germline V gene sequence: CDR1 LNHNV, CDR2 YYDKDF (reference sequence). Trimming took off 1 base at V and 10 bases at J, with 8 bases between the two ends. The CDR3 runs to 12 residues. The CDR3 DNA follows: TGTGCCACCAGCAGAGCAGGTAACGAGCAGTTCTTC. Protein sequence: CATSRAGNEQFF.

This clonotype showed up just a few times. V and J are TRBV29-1 and TRBJ2-2; D remains unclear. The ends were cut back, 1 base at V and 6 bases at J, with 9 bases in the middle. The CDR3 is 13 amino acids. CDR1 is SQVTM and CDR2 is ANQGSEA in the germline V gene. The DNA for the CDR3 is TGCAGCGTTGAAGGGGGTTTACCCGGGGAGCTGTTTTTT. Amino acid sequence: CSVEGGLPGELFF.

V gene TRBV4-3 combines with J gene TRBJ1-6; D gene uncertain. The V gene's germline CDR1 is LGHNA and CDR2 YSLEER. The V gene lost 0 bases and the J gene lost 0 bases, with 9 bases spanning the gap. The CDR3 spans 17 residues. Here the CDR3 DNA reads TGCGCCAGCAGCCAAGACAGGACCAGCTCCTATAATTCACCCCTCCACTTT. Protein sequence: CASSQDRTSSYNSPLHF.

This clonotype was counted only a few times. The chain is built from TRBV6-5 and TRBJ1-2, with 8 bases matching TRBD1. This CDR3 is 15 amino acids long. V shed 4 bases, J shed 6 bases, and the junction held 10 bases outside the gene matches. The germline V gene encodes CDR1 MNHEY and CDR2 SVGAGI. Here the CDR3 DNA reads TGTGCCAGCAGTTCTAGGGACAGGCGGACGGATGGCTACACCTTC. Its translation is CASSSRDRRTDGYTF.

The V call is TRBV4-3, the J call TRBJ1-2; no clear D. In germline, CDR1 is LGHNA, CDR2 YSLEER. The CDR3 spans 12 residues. V shed 1 base and J shed 8 bases, with 8 bases lying between them. The CDR3 DNA is TGCGCCAGCAGCCAAGTCAATCGGGGCTACACCTTC. Translation: CASSQVNRGYTF.

This chain connects TRBV7-6 to TRBJ2-7; perhaps D is TRBD1 or TRBD2 (5 bases each). There are 12 residues in the CDR3. Trimming shortened V by 5 bases and J by 5 bases, and 10 bases separated the two germline ends. Germline V gene data show CDR1 as SGHVS and CDR2 as FNYEAQ. The CDR3 region has the DNA TGTGCCAGCAGCACCCGGGACGACGAGCAGTACTTC. Translation gives CASSTRDDEQYF.

This clonotype was detected a few times. The V gene is TRBV11-2, the J gene TRBJ2-7; D may be TRBD1 or TRBD2 (6 bases each). This CDR3 is built from 15 residues. V shed 2 bases and J shed 2 bases, with 13 bases lying between them. Germline CDR1 reads SGHAT; CDR2 reads FQNNGV. CDR3 DNA: TGTGCCAGCAGCTTACTTCGCGGGACAACCTACGAGCAGTACTTC. It is translated as CASSLLRGTTYEQYF. The whole variable domain, filled in from reference TRBV11-2 and TRBJ2-7, reads EAGVAQSPRYKIIEKRQSVAFWCNPISGHATLYWYQQILGQGPKLLIQFQNNGVVDDSQLPKDRFSAERLKGVDSTLKIQPAKLEDSAVYLCASSLLRGTTYEQYFGPGTRLTVT.